The 30 T cell receptor beta chains listed next were all sequenced from one sample in a study of patients and donors after allogeneic stem cell transplantation. MiXCR was run by TCRdb on the RT-PCR reads, yielding one entry per CDR3 protein. The table records tens of thousands of distinct CDR3 sequences, approximately 6.3% of them present only once. What was sequenced was blood, either unsorted or a sorted T cell fraction (not recorded which). These receptors all stem from a human donor who was either an allogeneic HSCT recipient or a stem cell or donor lymphocyte infusion donor (not recorded which). It is not recorded whose cells these are; they may come from a transplant donor.

This clonotype was seen repeatedly, ten times or more. V gene TRBV29-1 combines with J gene TRBJ2-1; D gene ambiguous. There are 11 residues in the CDR3. The germline V and J ends were trimmed by 4 bases and 4 bases, with 5 bases remaining between them. Germline lookup yields CDR1 SQVTM and CDR2 ANQGSEA. In nucleotides, the CDR3 is TGCAGCGTTGCAAGGTACAATGAGCAGTTCTTC. Translating it yields CSVARYNEQFF.

In DNA form, the CDR3 reads TGTGCCAGCAGCGTAGTGGGCGGGAGTTACAATGAGCAGTTCTTC. Translated: CASSVVGGSYNEQFF. The chain combines TRBV9 with TRBJ2-1, with TRBD2 matching 7 bases. Germline V gene sequence: CDR1 SGDLS, CDR2 YYNGEE. Trimming took 0 bases from V and 4 from J; bases not matched to a gene: 4. The CDR3 is 15 amino acids.

There are many counts of this clonotype. The chain recombines TRBV11-2 with TRBJ2-7, with 11 bases matching TRBD1. CDR1 and CDR2 from the germline V gene are SGHAT and FQNNGV. After removal of 3 bases from V and 6 bases from J, the junction contained 4 bases not matched to a gene. The CDR3 runs 14 residues. CDR3 in DNA: TGTGCCAGCAGCTTCTGGACAGGGGGCGGCGAGCAGTACTTC. Amino acids: CASSFWTGGGEQYF.

This clonotype was seen ten or more times. The chain combines TRBV20-1 with TRBJ1-1; TRBD1 agrees at 8 bases. Germline CDR1 reads DFQATT; CDR2 reads SNEGSKA (reference sequence). J gave up 11 bases and V 3 bases, and 8 bases lay outside the gene matches. The length of the CDR3 is 12 residues. CDR3 amino acids: CSASRQGAVAFF. Written as DNA, the CDR3 is TGCAGTGCTAGCCGCCAGGGGGCTGTCGCTTTCTTT.

The chain has TRBV20-1 and TRBJ1-1; possible D gene TRBD1, 5 bases. Germline V gene sequence: CDR1 DFQATT, CDR2 SNEGSKA (reference sequence). This CDR3 contains 18 residues. V gave up 0 bases and J gave up 1 base, with 21 bases separating them. CDR3 DNA: TGCAGTGCTAGAGATTTACGGACACAGTTTGGGGGGAACACTGAAGCTTTCTTT. Translating it yields CSARDLRTQFGGNTEAFF.

This clonotype was observed a few times. This chain uses TRBV6-4 with TRBJ2-1, with D perhaps matching TRBD2 (5 bases). This CDR3 region has 13 residues. Trimming cost V 4 bases and J 9 bases, with 13 bases left between them. From germline, CDR1 is MRHNA and CDR2 SNTAGT. This CDR3 is CASSAQLVGEQFF. The DNA of the CDR3 is TGTGCCAGCAGTGCCCAACTAGTAGGTGAGCAGTTCTTC.

This chain uses TRBV27 with TRBJ2-5, with 11 bases that match TRBD2. The V gene end was trimmed by 4 bases and the J gene end by 0 bases; junction bases not matched to a gene: 1. CDR3 size: 15 residues. Germline lookup yields CDR1 MNHEY and CDR2 SMNVEV (reference sequence). In DNA, the CDR3 is TGTGCCAGCAGTTCGACTAGCGGGGACCAAGAGACCCAGTACTTC. Protein sequence: CASSSTSGDQETQYF.

This clonotype was seen many times. J is TRBJ2-7 and V is TRBV20-1, with 7 bases lining up with TRBD2. Trimming cost V 3 bases and J 1 base; bases outside gene matches: 6. CDR3 size: 14 residues. Germline CDR1 is DFQATT and CDR2 is SNEGSKA (reference sequence). The DNA for the CDR3 is TGCAGTGCTAGGGGGATAGCGGGTTCCTACGAGCAGTACTTC. Translation: CSARGIAGSYEQYF.

This clonotype was detected ten times or more. This sequence joins TRBV28 and TRBJ1-6, with D possibly being TRBD1 (6 bases). Germline CDR1 is MDHEN and CDR2 is SYDVKM. This CDR3 is 15 amino acids long. Trimming removed 3 bases from V and 7 bases from J, with 13 bases in between. CDR3 in amino acids: CASSFGSRGNSPLHF. The CDR3 DNA sequence: TGTGCCAGCAGTTTTGGGTCCAGGGGAAATTCACCCCTCCACTTT.

This clonotype was seen only a few times. The V call is TRBV6-1, the J call TRBJ2-1, with TRBD1 as a possible D gene (7 bases). The CDR3 spans 16 residues. With 0 bases removed from V and 7 bases from J, the gap between germline ends came to 16 bases. Germline V gene data show CDR1 as MNHNS and CDR2 as SASEGT. The CDR3 spells CASSEAGQVRENEQFF. DNA for the CDR3: TGTGCCAGCAGTGAAGCCGGACAGGTACGGGAGAATGAGCAGTTCTTC.

This clonotype has at least ten counts. Compared with germline, one end of the junction differs, possibly owing to a read error. V usage is TRBV29-1 and J usage is TRBJ1-1; TRBD1 is a possible D gene (6 bases). Germline-derived CDR1 and CDR2 are SQVTM and ANQGSEA. CDR3 length: 8 amino acids. The CDR3 nucleotides read TGCAGCGTTCAGGGGTCGTTTTTT. It encodes CSVQGSFF.

This clonotype was detected a few times. V is TRBV20-1 and J is TRBJ2-1; possibly TRBD2 for D (7 bases). V dropped 6 bases and J dropped 10 bases, with 22 bases sitting between them. This CDR3 contains 14 residues. Germline-derived CDR1 and CDR2 are DFQATT and SNEGSKA (reference sequence). CDR3 nucleotides: TGCAGTGCAATACAGCCCAGCGGGACAAGGGAGCAGTTCTTC. It translates to CSAIQPSGTREQFF.

In this sample, this clonotype turned up many times. The chain joins TRBV7-6 to TRBJ2-7; D remains unclear. Germline V lookup: CDR1 SGHVS, CDR2 FNYEAQ. The CDR3 spans 13 residues. Deletions cut 6 bases from V and 2 bases from J, with 11 bases between. CDR3 nucleotides: TGTGCCAGCAGTCAGGATTCCCCCTACGAGCAGTACTTC. Protein: CASSQDSPYEQYF. The whole variable domain, filled in from reference TRBV7-6 and TRBJ2-7, reads GAGVSQSPRYKVTKRGQDVALRCDPISGHVSLYWYRQALGQGPEFLTYFNYEAQQDKSGLPNDRFSAERPEGSISTLTIQRTEQRDSAMYRCASSQDSPYEQYFGPGTRLTVT.

This clonotype was seen repeatedly, ten times or more. This sequence joins TRBV20-1 and TRBJ1-6; 7 positions agree with TRBD1. Trimming at V came to 0 bases and at J to 8 bases, leaving 7 bases not matched to a gene. Germline V CDR1 and CDR2: DFQATT, SNEGSKA (reference sequence). CDR3 size: 15 residues. In DNA, the CDR3 is TGCAGTGCTAGAGAGTGGGGACAGTTTGATTCACCCCTCCACTTT. Protein: CSAREWGQFDSPLHF.

In its sample, this clonotype ranks as medium-sized. The CDR3 loop reads CATSDSGGGGNEQFF. The CDR3 nucleotides read TGTGCCACCAGTGATTCCGGTGGGGGGGGCAATGAGCAGTTCTTC. J is TRBJ2-1 and V is TRBV24-1, with 7 nucleotides matching TRBD2. The ends lost 2 bases at V and 6 bases at J; junction bases unmatched: 6. CDR1 is KGHDR, CDR2 SFDVKD, per germline. The CDR3 consists of 15 residues.

The rearrangement uses TRBV4-1 and TRBJ2-5; 12 bases match TRBD2. The CDR3 is 17 residues long. V lost 0 bases and J lost 4; bases outside the gene matches: 6. Germline V gene lookup returns CDR1 MGHRA and CDR2 YSYEKL. The CDR3 nucleotides read TGCGCCAGCAGCCAAGAACCCACTAGCGGGAGGACAGAGACCCAGTACTTC. This gives the protein CASSQEPTSGRTETQYF.

This clonotype has a count of ten or more. The chain uses TRBV12-3 or TRBV12-4 and TRBJ2-2, with 8 positions matching TRBD2. The trim removed 5 bases at V and 7 bases at J, leaving 9 bases unmatched. The CDR3 runs 15 residues. The CDR3 DNA reads TGTGCCAGCAGTCCGGGACTAGACACACTCGGGGAGCTGTTTTTT. Translating gives CASSPGLDTLGELFF.

This clonotype was counted only a few times. The rearrangement joins TRBV6-1 to TRBJ2-2, with 7 bases that match TRBD1. Germline V gene lookup returns CDR1 MNHNS and CDR2 SASEGT. The J segment lost 5 bases and the V segment lost 4 bases, leaving 10 bases of the junction unmatched. This CDR3 region has 16 residues. The CDR3 loop is CASSVFDRAGTGELFF. The CDR3 nucleotides are TGTGCCAGCAGTGTTTTCGACAGGGCAGGGACCGGGGAGCTGTTTTTT.

This clonotype was seen a handful of times. The V call is TRBV14, the J call TRBJ2-3, with TRBD2 matching 8 bases. J gave up 3 bases and V 3 bases, and 11 bases lay outside the gene matches. Per germline, CDR1 SGHDN and CDR2 FVKESK. CDR3 length: 17 residues. The CDR3 coding sequence is TGTGCCAGCAGCCAGAGGGGAGCGGGAGTAGGGACAGATACGCAGTATTTT. The encoded protein is CASSQRGAGVGTDTQYF.

As to this clonotype: No conserved phenylalanine or tryptophan is present at the end of the CDR3, so a read error is the likely explanation. The J gene is TRBJ2-3, the V gene TRBV12-3 or TRBV12-4, with no clear D. The CDR3 consists of 11 residues. V was trimmed by 5 bases and J by 1 base, leaving 1 base between them. Here the CDR3 reads CASSRTDTQYY. The CDR3 nucleotides read TGTGCCAGCAGTCGCACAGATACGCAGTATTAT.

This clonotype was detected ten times or more. The chain recombines TRBV7-2 with TRBJ2-3; D is uncertain. The CDR3 is 15 amino acids. The ends were cut back, 5 bases at V and 3 bases at J, with 15 bases in the middle. Per the germline V gene, CDR1 is SGHTA and CDR2 is FQGNSA. This CDR3 is CASSPEGVRTDTQYF. As DNA, the CDR3 is TGTGCCAGCAGCCCGGAAGGAGTACGGACAGATACGCAGTATTTT.

The genes are TRBV29-1 and TRBJ2-1; maybe TRBD2 (6 bases). The CDR3 length is 14 residues. Trimming pared 2 bases from V and 4 bases from J, leaving 12 bases between. Per germline, CDR1 SQVTM and CDR2 ANQGSEA. Here the CDR3 DNA reads TGCAGCGTTGAATCTAGGCGGGGATACAATGAGCAGTTCTTC. Protein sequence: CSVESRRGYNEQFF.

This clonotype was detected many times. CDR3 sequence: CASRYTTGADYGYTF. DNA of the CDR3: TGCGCCAGCAGGTACACCACAGGGGCCGACTATGGCTACACCTTC. The gene calls are TRBV5-1 and TRBJ1-2, with TRBD1 matching over 7 bases. CDR1 and CDR2 from the germline V gene are SGHRS and YFSETQ. V shed 5 bases, J shed 3 bases, and the junction held 10 bases outside the gene matches. The CDR3 is made up of 15 amino acids.

This clonotype was observed once. The CDR3 here is CASTTAVYGELFF. DNA for the CDR3: TGTGCCAGCACCACGGCCGTGTACGGGGAGCTGTTTTTT. The chain carries TRBV6-2 or TRBV6-3 and TRBJ2-2; unclear D gene. The germline V and J ends were trimmed by 7 bases and 7 bases, with 13 bases remaining between them. Germline V gives CDR1 MNHEY, CDR2 SVGEGT. The CDR3 runs 13 residues.

The rearrangement joins TRBV2 to TRBJ2-1, with TRBD2 identical over 9 bases. The CDR3 length is 16 residues. V gave up 0 bases and J gave up 2 bases; unmatched junction bases: 2. Germline V gene data show CDR1 as SNHLY and CDR2 as FYNNEI. The CDR3 sequence is CASSEAGLAPYNEQFF. In nucleotides, the CDR3 is TGTGCCAGCAGTGAAGCGGGACTAGCACCCTACAATGAGCAGTTCTTC.

This clonotype was observed many times. V and J are TRBV24-1 and TRBJ2-3; D is possibly TRBD2 (7 bases). Germline loops: CDR1 KGHDR, CDR2 SFDVKD. The CDR3 has 16 residues. Trimming removed 5 bases from V and 5 bases from J, with 19 bases in between. CDR3 residues: CATSAPTRGARDTQYF. In DNA form, the CDR3 reads TGTGCCACCAGTGCCCCCACACGGGGGGCCCGAGATACGCAGTATTTT.

This chain joins TRBV20-1 and TRBJ2-7; TRBD2 aligns across 16 bases. After removal of 0 bases from V and 1 base from J, the junction contained 9 bases not matched to a gene. The CDR3 is 19 amino acids. Germline V lookup: CDR1 DFQATT, CDR2 SNEGSKA (reference sequence). This CDR3 reads CSARDFRGLAGGGSYEQYF. The CDR3 DNA reads TGCAGTGCTAGAGATTTTCGGGGACTAGCGGGAGGGGGATCCTACGAGCAGTACTTC.

The chain joins TRBV20-1 to TRBJ1-1; 8 bases agree with TRBD1. The CDR3 runs 15 residues. Germline values: CDR1 DFQATT, CDR2 SNEGSKA (reference sequence). The ends lost 0 bases at V and 2 bases at J; junction bases unmatched: 5. The CDR3, as DNA: TGCAGTGCTAGAGATCCAGGGACAGGTAACACTGAAGCTTTCTTT. The encoded protein is CSARDPGTGNTEAFF.

In this sample, this clonotype turned up many times. The chain is built from TRBV28 and TRBJ2-7, with 9 nucleotides matching TRBD1. Trimming took 1 base from V and 5 from J; bases not matched to a gene: 9. The CDR3 extends over 16 amino acids. Germline-derived CDR1 and CDR2 are MDHEN and SYDVKM. The CDR3 reads CASSLFGQGRKHEQYF. Here the CDR3 DNA reads TGTGCCAGCAGTTTATTCGGACAGGGGAGAAAACACGAGCAGTACTTC.

This clonotype was detected only a few times. J is TRBJ2-1 and V is TRBV7-2, with 9 bases fitting TRBD2. The CDR3 contains 16 residues. J was trimmed by 5 bases and V by 5 bases; bases with no gene match: 10. Germline CDR1 reads SGHTA; CDR2 reads FQGNSA. CDR3 amino acids: CASSGGSGRPHNEQFF. DNA for the CDR3: TGTGCCAGCAGCGGGGGTAGCGGGAGACCCCACAATGAGCAGTTCTTC.